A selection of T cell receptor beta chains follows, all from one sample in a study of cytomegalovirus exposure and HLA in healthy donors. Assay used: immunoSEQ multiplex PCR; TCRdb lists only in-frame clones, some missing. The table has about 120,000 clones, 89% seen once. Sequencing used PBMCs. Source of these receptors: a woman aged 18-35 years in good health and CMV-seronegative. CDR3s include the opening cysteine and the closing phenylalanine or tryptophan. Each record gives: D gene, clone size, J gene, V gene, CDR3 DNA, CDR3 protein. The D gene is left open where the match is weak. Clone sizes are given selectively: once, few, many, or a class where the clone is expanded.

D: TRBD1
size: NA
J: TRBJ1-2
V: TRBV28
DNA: TGTGCCAGCAGTTCACTACGGACAGGGGGCCTCTCGGGCTACACCTTC
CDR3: CASSSLRTGGLSGYTF

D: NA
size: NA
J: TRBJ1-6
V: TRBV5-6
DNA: TGTGCCAGCAGCTCGACAGCCAATTCACCCCTCCACTTT
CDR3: CASSSTANSPLHF

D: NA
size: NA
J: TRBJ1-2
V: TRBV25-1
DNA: TGTGCCAGCAGTGTCAGGGCAGGGAGGGGCTACACCTTC
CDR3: CASSVRAGRGYTF

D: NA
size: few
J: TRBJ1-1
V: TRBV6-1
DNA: TGTGCCAGCAGTGATTTCGGTAGCTTGAACACTGAAGCTTTCTTT
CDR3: CASSDFGSLNTEAFF

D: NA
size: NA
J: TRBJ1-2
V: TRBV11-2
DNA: TGTGCCAGCAGCTCCCCGGGCTACACCTTC
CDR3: CASSSPGYTF

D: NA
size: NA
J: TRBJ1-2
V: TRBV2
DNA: TGTGCCAGTACATACCTAGCTAACTATGGCTACACCTTC
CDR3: CASTYLANYGYTF

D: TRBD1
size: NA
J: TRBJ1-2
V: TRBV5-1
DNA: TGCGCCAGCAGCTTGACCGGGACAGACTATGGCTACACCTTC
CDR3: CASSLTGTDYGYTF

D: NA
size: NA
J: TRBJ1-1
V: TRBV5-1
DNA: TGCGCCAGCAGGTTGGCGACTGAAGCTTTCTTT
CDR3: CASRLATEAFF

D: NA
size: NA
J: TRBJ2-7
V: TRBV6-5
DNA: TGTGCCAGCAGTTACTCGATTGCAGGGGTAAACTACGAGCAGTACTTC
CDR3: CASSYSIAGVNYEQYF

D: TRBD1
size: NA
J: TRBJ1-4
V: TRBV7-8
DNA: TGTGCCAGCAGCTCGGACAGGGCTAATGAAAAACTGTTTTTT
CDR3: CASSSDRANEKLFF

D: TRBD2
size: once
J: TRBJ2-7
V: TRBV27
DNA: TGTGCCAGCAGTTTACGCGGGGGGGCCCACGAGCAGTACTTC
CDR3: CASSLRGGAHEQYF

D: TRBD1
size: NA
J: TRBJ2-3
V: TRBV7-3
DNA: TGTGCCAGCAGCTTTGTTCAGGGGGCAGAGCAGTATTTT
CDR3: CASSFVQGAEQYF

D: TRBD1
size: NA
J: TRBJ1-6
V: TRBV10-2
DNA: TGCGCCAGCAGCCGAGTACGGGGACAGAGTAATTCACCCCTCCACTTT
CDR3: CASSRVRGQSNSPLHF

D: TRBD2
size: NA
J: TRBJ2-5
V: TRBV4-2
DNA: TGTGCCAGCAGCCACGAAGGGACTAGCGGGGGGCCCTACCAAGAGACCCAGTACTTC
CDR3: CASSHEGTSGGPYQETQYF

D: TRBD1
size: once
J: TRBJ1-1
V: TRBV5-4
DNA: TGTGCCAGCAGCCCCCGTCCGGGACAGGGGATGAACACTGAAGCTTTCTTT
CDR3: CASSPRPGQGMNTEAFF

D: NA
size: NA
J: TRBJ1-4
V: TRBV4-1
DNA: TGCGCCAGCAGCCAAGCCGGGTTTGAAAAACTGTTTTTT
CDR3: CASSQAGFEKLFF

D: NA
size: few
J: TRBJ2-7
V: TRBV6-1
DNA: TGTGCCAGCAGTGAGGGGCCCTACGAGCAGTACTTC
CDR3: CASSEGPYEQYF

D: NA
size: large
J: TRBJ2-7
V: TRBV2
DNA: TGTGCCAGCAGTGAAGCGCTAGTAGGGCAGGGGTGGGACGAGCAGTACTTC
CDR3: CASSEALVGQGWDEQYF

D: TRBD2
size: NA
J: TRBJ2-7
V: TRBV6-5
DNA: TGTGCCAGCAGTTACTCGCCCGGGGGGGGCTACGAGCAGTACTTC
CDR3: CASSYSPGGGYEQYF

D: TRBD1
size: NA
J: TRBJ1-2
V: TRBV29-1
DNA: TGCAGCGTTGGAGGACAGGGGGCTTTGTATGGCTACACCTTC
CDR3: CSVGGQGALYGYTF

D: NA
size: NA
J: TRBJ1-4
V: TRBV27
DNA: TGTGCCAGCAAGTGGGGAGCAACTAATGAAAAACTGTTTTTT
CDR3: CASKWGATNEKLFF

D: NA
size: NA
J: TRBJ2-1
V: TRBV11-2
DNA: TGTGCCAGCAGCCCTAGACAGATAGAGTACAATGAGCAGTTCTTC
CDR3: CASSPRQIEYNEQFF

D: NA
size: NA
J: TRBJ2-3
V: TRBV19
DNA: TGTGCCAGTAGTATAGGGACAGCAGATACGCAGTATTTT
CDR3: CASSIGTADTQYF

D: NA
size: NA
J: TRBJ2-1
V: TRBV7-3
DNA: TGTGCCAGCAGCTCCCCCCCAGCGGGTGAGCAGTTCTTC
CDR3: CASSSPPAGEQFF

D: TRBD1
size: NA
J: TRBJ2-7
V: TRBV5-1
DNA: TGCGCCAGCAGCTTGGAGGACAGGGCCCACGAGCAGTACTTC
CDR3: CASSLEDRAHEQYF

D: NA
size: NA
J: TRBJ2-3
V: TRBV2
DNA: TGTGCCAGCCGGGGTTTGCTTGATACGCAGTATTTT
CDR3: CASRGLLDTQYF